What follows are 27 T cell receptor beta chains derived from one specimen sequenced in a study of cytomegalovirus exposure and HLA in healthy donors. In the PCR, 60 Vbeta and 13 Jbeta primers were used. Some clones are missing from TCRdb's copy, which holds only in-frame ones; the method was immunoSEQ multiplex PCR. This sample has over 55,000 clones, with 80% found just once. Sequenced material: PBMCs. These receptors were obtained from a male donor in good health and CMV-seronegative.

The chain has TRBV5-4 and TRBJ1-3; D is perhaps TRBD1 (5 bases). The CDR3 covers 14 residues. The germline gives CDR1 SGHNT, CDR2 YYREEE (reference sequence). V was pared by 0 bases and J by 3 bases, with 7 bases between. The CDR3 protein is CASSLDRLGNTIYF. The DNA of the CDR3 is TGTGCCAGCAGCTTGGACAGGCTTGGAAACACCATATATTTT.

The chain is built from TRBV7-3 and TRBJ2-1; 9 bases are shared with TRBD2. Germline V lookup: CDR1 SGHTA, CDR2 FQGTGA. Trimming at V came to 5 bases and at J to 0 bases, leaving 5 bases not matched to a gene. The CDR3 loop spans 16 amino acids. CDR3 sequence: CASSRSGGGSYNEQFF. CDR3 in DNA: TGTGCCAGCAGCCGTAGCGGGGGAGGCTCCTACAATGAGCAGTTCTTC.

The rearrangement joins TRBV6-1 to TRBJ2-7, with D possibly matching TRBD2 (5 bases). The V end was cut by 4 bases, the J end by 7 bases, with 29 bases between. This CDR3 contains 18 residues. CDR1 is MNHNS, CDR2 SASEGT, per germline. The DNA of the CDR3 is TGTGCCAGCAGTGCCGGTGCGGGCGTCAGTGGGCCGATATATGAGCAGTACTTC. This translates into CASSAGAGVSGPIYEQYF.

The chain carries TRBV5-5 and TRBJ1-1, with D unclear. V was pared by 0 bases and J by 0 bases, with 6 bases between. The CDR3 totals 14 residues. The V gene's germline CDR1 is SGHKS and CDR2 YYEKEE (reference sequence). CDR3 nucleotides: TGTGCCAGCAGCTTGGGCGGGATGAACACTGAAGCTTTCTTT. Translation gives CASSLGGMNTEAFF.

In this sample, this clone turned up a few times. For the CDR3, the DNA is TGTGCCAGCAGTCCGGGGAGTGACGAGCAGTACTTC. Translating it yields CASSPGSDEQYF. The chain links TRBV6-6 to TRBJ2-7; D may be TRBD2 (5 bases). Trimming removed 5 bases at V and 5 bases at J, with 10 bases between. The CDR3 spans 12 residues. CDR1 and CDR2 (germline): MNHNY, SVGAGI (reference sequence).

J is TRBJ1-1 and V is TRBV7-2; 8 nucleotides agree with TRBD1. With 3 bases clipped from V and 5 bases from J, the junction kept 5 bases outside the gene matches. Germline loops: CDR1 SGHTA, CDR2 FQGNSA. This CDR3 is 14 amino acids long. In DNA, the CDR3 is TGTGCCAGCAGCTTGAGGACAGGGATTACTGAAGCTTTCTTT. Protein: CASSLRTGITEAFF.

The J gene is TRBJ2-7, the V gene TRBV7-2; D gene ambiguous. The CDR3 length is 14 residues. Germline CDR1 reads SGHTA; CDR2 reads FQGNSA. Trimming cost V 0 bases and J 4 bases, with 10 bases left between them. The CDR3 loop is CASSLAQQTYEQYF. CDR3 DNA: TGTGCCAGCAGCTTAGCGCAACAGACGTACGAGCAGTACTTC.

This chain uses TRBV5-6 with TRBJ2-6; 7 bases are a match to TRBD1. Unmatched junction bases numbered 7, after V lost 4 bases and J lost 0 bases. The CDR3 runs 17 residues. The germline V gene has CDR1 SGHDT and CDR2 YYEEEE. CDR3 DNA sequence: TGTGCCAGCAGCGTGCCGGGACAGCTCTCTGGGGCCAACGTCCTGACTTTC. Amino acid sequence: CASSVPGQLSGANVLTF.

The CDR3 is CASSQGGTGRNTEAFF. CDR3 bases: TGTGCCAGCAGCCAGGGGGGGACAGGGCGGAACACTGAAGCTTTCTTT. This chain joins TRBV14 and TRBJ1-1, with TRBD1 matching over 9 bases. V dropped 3 bases and J dropped 1; count of bases not matched to a gene: 6. Looked up from germline, CDR1 is SGHDN and CDR2 is FVKESK. This CDR3 comprises 16 residues.

V usage is TRBV7-9 and J usage is TRBJ1-3, with unresolved D. CDR1 and CDR2 from the germline V gene are SEHNR and FQNEAQ (reference sequence). The CDR3 length is 14 residues. V shed 1 base and J shed 7 bases, with 11 bases lying between them. In DNA, the CDR3 is TGTGCCAGCAGCTTAGACAGAGGGCGGAACACCATATATTTT. It yields the protein CASSLDRGRNTIYF.

The gene calls are TRBV19 and TRBJ1-5, with D possibly TRBD1 on 6 matching bases. V was shortened by 6 bases and J by 5 bases, with 14 bases between the two germline ends. This CDR3 contains 14 residues. Germline V gives CDR1 LNHDA, CDR2 SQIVND (reference sequence). The CDR3: CASSPQQGHQPQHF. CDR3 bases: TGTGCCAGTAGCCCTCAGCAGGGGCATCAGCCCCAGCATTTT.

This clone was seen just once. The chain recombines TRBV5-1 with TRBJ2-7; D unclear. Germline V gene sequence: CDR1 SGHRS, CDR2 YFSETQ. V lost 0 bases, J lost 3 bases, and 13 bases lay in between. The length of the CDR3 is 15 residues. CDR3 in DNA: TGCGCCAGCAGCTTGGCTGCAGGCCCGGACTACGAGCAGTACGTC. Its protein is CASSLAAGPDYEQYV.

The chain employs TRBV5-6 and TRBJ1-2; D is unresolved. The V gene's germline CDR1 is SGHDT and CDR2 YYEEEE. The CDR3 loop spans 12 amino acids. Trimming took 0 bases from V and 4 from J, leaving 4 bases between them. The CDR3 protein is CASSLVAYGYTF. In nucleotides, the CDR3 is TGTGCCAGCAGCTTGGTGGCCTATGGCTACACCTTC.

The chain joins TRBV4-2 to TRBJ2-5; 7 nucleotides agree with TRBD2. Germline loops: CDR1 LGHNA, CDR2 YNFKEQ. The ends lost 1 base at V and 2 bases at J; junction bases unmatched: 4. The CDR3 spans 15 residues. The CDR3: CASSQVSGMQETQYF. CDR3 nucleotide sequence: TGTGCCAGCAGCCAAGTCAGCGGGATGCAAGAGACCCAGTACTTC.

The rearrangement uses TRBV7-2 and TRBJ2-5; a weak D match, TRBD1 (6 bases). This CDR3 has 14 residues. With 2 bases removed from V and 5 bases from J, the gap between germline ends came to 12 bases. Per germline, CDR1 SGHTA and CDR2 FQGNSA. The CDR3 coding sequence is TGTGCCAGCAGCTTATCACAGGGTTGGGAGACCCAGTACTTC. It specifies CASSLSQGWETQYF. The complete variable domain, with remaining parts taken from reference TRBV7-2 and TRBJ2-5, reads GAGVSQSPSNKVTEKGKDVELRCDPISGHTALYWYRQSLGQGLEFLIYFQGNSAPDKSGLPSDRFSAERTGGSVSTLTIQRTQQEDSAVYLCASSLSQGWETQYFGPGTRLLVL.

V gene TRBV4-3 combines with J gene TRBJ2-7, with 12 bases identical to TRBD2. This CDR3 is built from 19 residues. V shed 3 bases, J shed 4 bases, and the junction held 16 bases outside the gene matches. CDR1 is LGHNA and CDR2 is YSLEER in the germline V gene. In nucleotides, the CDR3 is TGCGCCAGCAGCCAGGGGGACCCTAGACTAGCGGGGGTCCCTTACGAGCAGTACTTC. It yields the protein CASSQGDPRLAGVPYEQYF.

The chain is built from TRBV7-2 and TRBJ2-1, with 7 bases matching TRBD2. V lost 1 base, J lost 9 bases, and 9 bases stayed unmatched. Germline V CDR1 and CDR2: SGHTA, FQGNSA. This CDR3 spans 15 amino acids. CDR3 residues: CASSLEGGGRFEQFF. CDR3 coding DNA: TGTGCCAGCAGCTTAGAGGGCGGGGGTAGATTTGAGCAGTTCTTC.

The gene calls are TRBV27 and TRBJ1-1; 8 nucleotides line up with TRBD1. V dropped 4 bases and J dropped 6; count of bases not matched to a gene: 13. Germline V gene sequence: CDR1 MNHEY, CDR2 SMNVEV (reference sequence). The CDR3 covers 16 residues. In DNA form, the CDR3 reads TGTGCCAGCAGTTCTCAGGACAGGGAAGTGAAGGCTGAAGCTTTCTTT. Protein sequence: CASSSQDREVKAEAFF.

The CDR3 nucleotides are TGCGCCAGCAGCCAAGAATTAGGGGACTACTCCTACGAGCAGTACTTC. It is translated as CASSQELGDYSYEQYF. The genes are TRBV4-3 and TRBJ2-7; the match to TRBD2 covers 7 bases. J was trimmed by 0 bases and V by 0 bases; bases with no gene match: 5. This CDR3 contains 16 residues. CDR1 and CDR2 from the germline V gene are LGHNA and YSLEER.

As to this clone: Different DNA sequences within this sample yield the same CDR3. The chain employs TRBV2 and TRBJ2-7, with TRBD1 as a possible D gene (6 bases). CDR3 size: 13 residues. Germline V gene lookup returns CDR1 SNHLY and CDR2 FYNNEI. V gave up 4 bases and J gave up 5 bases, with 12 bases separating them. CDR3 coding DNA: TGTGCCAGCAGTGTCGACAGGAGCCACGAGCAGTACTTC. Amino acid sequence: CASSVDRSHEQYF.

For this clone: One junction end disagrees with the germline gene, perhaps due to a read error. The chain joins TRBV30 to TRBJ2-7; the D gene is possibly TRBD2 (6 bases). There are 11 residues in the CDR3. From germline, CDR1 is GTSNPN and CDR2 SVGIG (reference sequence). CDR3 in DNA: TGTGCCTGGACTCCCCAGGAGGGGATTCGCTTC. It is translated as CAWTPQEGIRF.

This clone has more than one count but fewer than ten. J is TRBJ2-1 and V is TRBV9; D remains ambiguous. The CDR3 has 13 amino acids. Between the trimmed V and J ends, which lost 0 bases and 10 bases, there was a span of 11 bases. Per germline, CDR1 SGDLS and CDR2 YYNGEE. The chain's CDR3 is CASSVDPGKEQFF. In nucleotides, the CDR3 is TGTGCCAGCAGCGTAGATCCGGGTAAAGAGCAGTTCTTC.

The chain combines TRBV4-3 with TRBJ1-1; D possibly corresponds to TRBD1 (6 bases). This CDR3 has 15 residues. V lost 3 bases, J lost 1 base, and 12 bases lay in between. The V gene's germline CDR1 is LGHNA and CDR2 YSLEER. The CDR3 DNA is TGCGCCAGCAGCCAGGGGGCGGGGGCGAACACTGAAGCTTTCTTT. Its translation is CASSQGAGANTEAFF.

The genes are TRBV7-6 and TRBJ2-2; 8 positions agree with TRBD1. Germline-derived CDR1 and CDR2 are SGHVS and FNYEAQ. This CDR3 has 17 residues. J gave up 3 bases and V 4 bases, and 10 bases lay outside the gene matches. CDR3 sequence reads: CASSWEVRTGHTGELFF. CDR3 bases: TGTGCCAGCAGCTGGGAGGTCAGGACAGGGCACACCGGGGAGCTGTTTTTT.

This clone was found once. The rearrangement joins TRBV19 to TRBJ1-1; D might be TRBD1 (6 bases). This CDR3 region has 15 residues. V was clipped by 5 bases and J by 5 bases, with 18 bases between them. The germline V gene encodes CDR1 LNHDA and CDR2 SQIVND (reference sequence). CDR3 in DNA: TGTGCCAGTAGTGCAGGGGCAAGGGAGAGTACTGAAGCTTTCTTT. It translates to CASSAGARESTEAFF.

J is TRBJ1-3 and V is TRBV19; D ambiguous. The V end lost 3 bases, the J end lost 0 bases, and 12 bases lay between the germline ends. The V gene's germline CDR1 is LNHDA and CDR2 SQIVND (reference sequence). The length of the CDR3 is 16 residues. The CDR3 reads CASSITLDTSGNTIYF. CDR3 sequence (DNA): TGTGCCAGTAGTATTACCCTCGACACCTCTGGAAACACCATATATTTT.

The chain carries TRBV7-9 and TRBJ1-6; 7 nucleotides line up with TRBD1. Trimming removed 4 bases from V and 7 bases from J; junction bases left unmatched: 10. CDR3 length: 16 residues. Germline lookup yields CDR1 SEHNR and CDR2 FQNEAQ (reference sequence). CDR3 in DNA: TGTGCCAGCAGCTCTCCGGACAGGTCTGAAAATTCACCCCTCCACTTT. This gives the protein CASSSPDRSENSPLHF.